The 20 T cell receptor beta chains in this list originate from one sample, sequenced in a study of blood T cell repertoires in COVID-19. Assay: immunoSEQ multiplex PCR; the TCRdb copy retains only in-frame clones and omits some. The sample comprises 150,000 or so clones, about nine tenths of which are singletons, and approximately 10% rests with the top ten. Sequenced input: peripheral blood. Receptors originate from a man aged 50 to 60 with acute or convalescent COVID-19.

This chain joins TRBV5-1 and TRBJ1-6, with D possibly TRBD1 on 5 matching bases. This CDR3 is built from 18 residues. The germline CDR1 and CDR2 sequences are SGHRS and YFSETQ. V was shortened by 4 bases and J by 8 bases, with 25 bases between the two germline ends. CDR3 sequence (DNA): TGCGCCAGCAGCGGGTCACACAGGATAGGGTACGCGGATTCACCCCTCCACTTT. It yields the protein CASSGSHRIGYADSPLHF.

The chain combines TRBV18 with TRBJ2-7; D unresolved. The CDR3 is 15 residues long. The ends were cut back, 6 bases at V and 7 bases at J, with 22 bases in the middle. Germline values: CDR1 KGHSH, CDR2 LQKENI. The CDR3 loop reads CASSLYAVYVGEQYF. Here the CDR3 DNA reads TGTGCCAGCTCCCTTTACGCGGTCTATGTAGGAGAGCAGTACTTC. The entire variable domain, with the rest obtained from reference TRBV18 and TRBJ2-7, is as follows: NAGVMQNPRHLVRRRGQEARLRCSPMKGHSHVYWYRQLPEEGLKFMVYLQKENIIDESGMPKERFSAEFPKEGPSILRIQQVVRGDSAAYFCASSLYAVYVGEQYFGPGTRLTVT.

The chain uses TRBV5-1 and TRBJ1-1; D is possibly TRBD1 (5 bases). CDR3 length: 13 residues. V dropped 5 bases and J dropped 7 bases, with 15 bases sitting between them. CDR1 and CDR2 from the germline V gene are SGHRS and YFSETQ. The CDR3 coding sequence is TGCGCCAGCAGTTTCGACAGTTCCAGTGAAGCTTTCTTT. Its translation is CASSFDSSSEAFF.

This clone was detected a few times. V usage is TRBV19 and J usage is TRBJ1-4; the D is unclear. V was shortened by 3 bases and J by 8 bases, with 16 bases between the two germline ends. Germline V gives CDR1 LNHDA, CDR2 SQIVND (reference sequence). The CDR3 is 15 residues long. The CDR3 is CASSIKVLTGEKLFF. For the CDR3, the DNA is TGTGCCAGTAGTATCAAGGTCCTAACGGGGGAAAAACTGTTTTTT.

CDR3 residues: CAISDGLRTNTEAFF. The CDR3 nucleotides read TGTGCCATCAGTGATGGGTTACGGACTAACACTGAAGCTTTCTTT. The rearrangement uses TRBV10-3 and TRBJ1-1, with D uncertain. Per germline, CDR1 ENHRY and CDR2 SYGVKD. Trimming cost V 3 bases and J 2 bases, with 13 bases left between them. This CDR3 contains 15 residues.

The chain employs TRBV9 and TRBJ1-1, with D unresolved. V lost 0 bases to trimming and J lost 1 base, with 7 bases between them. The germline V gene encodes CDR1 SGDLS and CDR2 YYNGEE. The CDR3 loop spans 14 amino acids. The DNA for the CDR3 is TGTGCCAGCAGCGTAGGGAGTCAGAACACTGAAGCTTTCTTT. Protein: CASSVGSQNTEAFF.

This rearrangement joins TRBV18 to TRBJ1-3; TRBD1 matches 7 bases. This CDR3 is built from 16 residues. The V gene's germline CDR1 is KGHSH and CDR2 LQKENI. Trimming took 3 bases from V and 3 from J; bases not matched to a gene: 8. Here the CDR3 reads CASSPATGSGGNTIYF. The CDR3, as DNA: TGTGCCAGCTCACCCGCGACAGGGTCCGGTGGAAACACCATATATTTT.

The table lists this clone with a few counts. The chain combines TRBV7-2 with TRBJ2-5, with D tentatively TRBD1 (6 bases). The V gene lost 5 bases and the J gene lost 6 bases, with 13 bases spanning the gap. The CDR3 loop spans 13 amino acids. From germline, CDR1 is SGHTA and CDR2 FQGNSA. CDR3 bases: TGTGCCAGCAGCAGCCACAGGGTACAGACCCAGTACTTC. Residues: CASSSHRVQTQYF.

The chain links TRBV5-1 to TRBJ1-1; D remains ambiguous. Germline V gene data show CDR1 as SGHRS and CDR2 as YFSETQ. V was clipped by 1 base and J by 1 base, with 17 bases between them. The CDR3 has 17 amino acids. The CDR3 reads CASSLFRSVSGNTEAFF. The CDR3 nucleotides are TGCGCCAGCAGCTTGTTTAGGTCAGTCTCGGGGAACACTGAAGCTTTCTTT.

This sequence joins TRBV19 and TRBJ2-1; tentative D call: TRBD2 (6 bases). The length of the CDR3 is 14 residues. Germline V gene lookup returns CDR1 LNHDA and CDR2 SQIVND (reference sequence). Trimming stripped 6 bases from V and 6 bases from J, with 15 bases between. In DNA, the CDR3 is TGTGCCAGTAGGTTTCGGGAGCGTACCAATGAGCAGTTCTTC. The encoded protein is CASRFRERTNEQFF.

This sequence joins TRBV7-9 and TRBJ1-1; no firm D call. Germline V gene lookup returns CDR1 SEHNR and CDR2 FQNEAQ (reference sequence). V gave up 5 bases and J gave up 1 base, with 17 bases separating them. This CDR3 spans 16 amino acids. The CDR3 here is CASSPLVIRGNTEAFF. The DNA of the CDR3 is TGTGCCAGCAGCCCACTCGTAATACGGGGGAACACTGAAGCTTTCTTT.

In its sample, this clone was seen once. This chain's CDR3 is CASSPQGGDEKLFF. The CDR3 DNA sequence: TGCGCCAGCAGCCCACAGGGGGGGGATGAAAAACTGTTTTTT. The rearrangement joins TRBV5-1 to TRBJ1-4; TRBD1 matches 8 bases. The CDR3 length is 14 residues. The V gene's germline CDR1 is SGHRS and CDR2 YFSETQ. Unmatched junction bases numbered 5, after V lost 4 bases and J lost 6 bases.

The chain couples TRBV18 to TRBJ1-2; 11 positions match TRBD1. The junction had 5 bases not matched to a gene; V was cut back by 3 bases and J by 8 bases. The CDR3 is 14 amino acids. CDR1 KGHSH and CDR2 LQKENI come from the germline V gene. Here the CDR3 reads CASSPGQGEGGYTF. The CDR3 DNA follows: TGTGCCAGCTCACCGGGACAGGGGGAAGGCGGCTACACCTTC.

The V and J genes are TRBV29-1 and TRBJ1-1; 7 nucleotides line up with TRBD1. The CDR3 is 13 amino acids. The trim removed 4 bases at V and 3 bases at J, leaving 5 bases unmatched. Germline V CDR1 and CDR2: SQVTM, ANQGSEA. CDR3 sequence: CSVVRQGDTEAFF. CDR3 nucleotide sequence: TGCAGCGTTGTTAGGCAGGGGGACACTGAAGCTTTCTTT.

The V and J genes are TRBV13 and TRBJ1-2; 9 positions match TRBD1. Per germline, CDR1 PRHDT and CDR2 FYEKMQ (reference sequence). CDR3 length: 15 amino acids. Trimming at V came to 5 bases and at J to 4 bases, leaving 8 bases not matched to a gene. The CDR3 region has the DNA TGTGCCAGCAGCGCCAGACAGGGGGAGGTCTATGGCTACACCTTC. Encoded protein: CASSARQGEVYGYTF.

This sequence joins TRBV18 and TRBJ2-5; 8 nucleotides line up with TRBD2. The ends lost 0 bases at V and 5 bases at J; junction bases unmatched: 2. This CDR3 has 14 residues. Germline assignment: CDR1 KGHSH and CDR2 LQKENI. The CDR3: CASSPPTGGETQYF. CDR3 bases: TGTGCCAGCTCACCACCGACGGGAGGGGAGACCCAGTACTTC.

The J gene is TRBJ2-1, the V gene TRBV4-1, with 7 bases matching TRBD2. This CDR3 has 16 amino acids. With 0 bases clipped from V and 1 base from J, the junction kept 3 bases outside the gene matches. CDR1 is MGHRA, CDR2 YSYEKL, per germline. This CDR3 reads CASSQDAGASYNEQFF. In nucleotides, the CDR3 is TGCGCCAGCAGCCAAGATGCGGGAGCGTCCTACAATGAGCAGTTCTTC.

This clone was counted between two and nine times. The genes are TRBV6-2 or TRBV6-3 and TRBJ1-5; 10 bases are shared with TRBD1. Germline CDR1 reads MNHEY; CDR2 reads SVGEGT. Unmatched junction bases numbered 13, after V lost 2 bases and J lost 0 bases. CDR3 length equals 20 residues. The CDR3: CASSYQRTGGSLYSNQPQHF. The DNA of the CDR3 is TGTGCCAGCAGTTACCAAAGGACAGGGGGTTCCCTCTATAGCAATCAGCCCCAGCATTTT.

The V and J genes are TRBV18 and TRBJ2-7; 11 positions agree with TRBD2. The CDR3 is 16 residues long. Germline V gene sequence: CDR1 KGHSH, CDR2 LQKENI. With V trimmed by 6 bases and J by 3 bases, 10 bases remained unmatched. The DNA for the CDR3 is TGTGCCAGCTCGTCGACCACTAGCGGGGGTGTCTACGAGCAGTACTTC. This translates into CASSSTTSGGVYEQYF.

A single count supports this clone. V usage is TRBV5-1 and J usage is TRBJ2-2, with D possibly TRBD2 on 5 matching bases. Germline-derived CDR1 and CDR2 are SGHRS and YFSETQ. The V end lost 2 bases, the J end lost 4 bases, and 15 bases lay between the germline ends. The CDR3 loop spans 16 amino acids. For the CDR3, the DNA is TGCGCCAGCAGCTTCCTTCCGGGGTTGGGCACCGGGGAGCTGTTTTTT. Amino acid sequence: CASSFLPGLGTGELFF.